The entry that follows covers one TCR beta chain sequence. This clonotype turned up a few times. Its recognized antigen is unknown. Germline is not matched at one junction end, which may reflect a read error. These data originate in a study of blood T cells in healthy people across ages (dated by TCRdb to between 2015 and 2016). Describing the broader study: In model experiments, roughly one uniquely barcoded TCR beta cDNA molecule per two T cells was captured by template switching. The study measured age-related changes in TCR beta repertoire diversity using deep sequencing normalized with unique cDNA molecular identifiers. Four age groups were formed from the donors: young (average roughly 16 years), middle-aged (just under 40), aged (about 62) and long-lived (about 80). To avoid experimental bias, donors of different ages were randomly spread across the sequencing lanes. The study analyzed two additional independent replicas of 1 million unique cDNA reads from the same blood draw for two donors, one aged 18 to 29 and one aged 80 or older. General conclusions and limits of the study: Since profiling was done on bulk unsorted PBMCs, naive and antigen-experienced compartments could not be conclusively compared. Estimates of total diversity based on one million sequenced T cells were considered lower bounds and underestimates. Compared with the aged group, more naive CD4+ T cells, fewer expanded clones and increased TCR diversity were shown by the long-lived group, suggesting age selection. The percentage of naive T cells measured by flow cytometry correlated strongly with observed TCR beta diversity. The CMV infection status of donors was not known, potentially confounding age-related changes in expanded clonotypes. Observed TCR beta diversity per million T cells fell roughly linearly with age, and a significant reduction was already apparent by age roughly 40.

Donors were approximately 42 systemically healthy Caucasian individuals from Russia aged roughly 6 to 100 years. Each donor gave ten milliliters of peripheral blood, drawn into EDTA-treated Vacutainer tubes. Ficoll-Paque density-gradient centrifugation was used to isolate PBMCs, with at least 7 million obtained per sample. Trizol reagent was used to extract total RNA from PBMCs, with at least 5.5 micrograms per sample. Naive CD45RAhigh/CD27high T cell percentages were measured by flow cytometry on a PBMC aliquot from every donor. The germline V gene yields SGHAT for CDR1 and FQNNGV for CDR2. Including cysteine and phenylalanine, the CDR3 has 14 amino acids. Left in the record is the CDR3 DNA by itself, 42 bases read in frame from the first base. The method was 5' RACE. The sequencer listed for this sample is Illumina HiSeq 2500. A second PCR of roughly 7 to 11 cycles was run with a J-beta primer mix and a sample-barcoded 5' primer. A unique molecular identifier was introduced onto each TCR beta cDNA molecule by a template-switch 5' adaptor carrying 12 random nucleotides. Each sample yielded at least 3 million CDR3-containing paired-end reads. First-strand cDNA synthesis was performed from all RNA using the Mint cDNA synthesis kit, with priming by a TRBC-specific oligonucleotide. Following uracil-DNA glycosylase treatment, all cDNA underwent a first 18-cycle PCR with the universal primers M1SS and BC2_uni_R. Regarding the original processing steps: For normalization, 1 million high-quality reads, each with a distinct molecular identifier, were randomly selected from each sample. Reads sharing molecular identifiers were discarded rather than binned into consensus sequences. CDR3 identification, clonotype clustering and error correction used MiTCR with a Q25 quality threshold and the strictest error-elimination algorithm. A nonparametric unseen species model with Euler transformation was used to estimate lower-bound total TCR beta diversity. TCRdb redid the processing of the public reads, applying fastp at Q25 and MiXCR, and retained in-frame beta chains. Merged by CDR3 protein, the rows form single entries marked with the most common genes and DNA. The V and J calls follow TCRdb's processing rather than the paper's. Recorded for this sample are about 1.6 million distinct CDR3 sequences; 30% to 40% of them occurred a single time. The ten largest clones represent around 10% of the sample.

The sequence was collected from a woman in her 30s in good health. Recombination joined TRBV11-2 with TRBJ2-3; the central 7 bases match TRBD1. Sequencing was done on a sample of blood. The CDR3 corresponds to CASSPRGGTDTRYF. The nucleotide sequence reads TGTGCCAGCAGCCCCCGAGGGGGCACAGATACGCGGTATTTT.